The clone carrying this T cell receptor beta chain has more than one count but fewer than ten. The sample belongs to a study of T cells in Graves' hyperthyroidism and ophthalmopathy. As for the study in general: Peripheral blood was secured at the point of initial diagnosis, before any treatment.

Authors of the study amplified TCR beta CDR3 regions from RNA transcripts. Primed by the HTBI set, a first-round RT-PCR was run on the TCR CDR3. TCRdb reprocessed the multiplex PCR reads with MiXCR, giving one entry per CDR3 protein. The data show hundreds of thousands of distinct CDR3 sequences, roughly a third seen once. The diagnoses drew upon clinical symptoms, serum thyroxine and TRAb, thyroid ultrasound and orbital computed tomography. An approximately 10 ml volume of fresh peripheral blood provided the PBMCs. Sequencing used blood. This TCR was recovered from a woman aged 40 to 50 with Graves' hyperthyroidism.

The CDR3 loop is CASSLSAGPVYEQYF. CDR3 coding DNA: TGCGCCAGCAGCTTGAGTGCGGGACCAGTCTACGAGCAGTACTTC. This sequence joins TRBV5-1 and TRBJ2-7; D might be TRBD2 (6 bases). CDR1 is SGHRS and CDR2 is YFSETQ in the germline V gene. The length of the CDR3 is 15 residues. Between the trimmed V and J ends, which lost 1 base and 3 bases, there was a span of 14 bases. Full variable domain (outside the CDR3, taken from reference TRBV5-1 and TRBJ2-7): KAGVTQTPRYLIKTRGQQVTLSCSPISGHRSVSWYQQTPGQGLQFLFEYFSETQRNKGNFPGRFSGRQFSNSRSEMNVSTLELGDSALYLCASSLSAGPVYEQYFGPGTRLTVT.